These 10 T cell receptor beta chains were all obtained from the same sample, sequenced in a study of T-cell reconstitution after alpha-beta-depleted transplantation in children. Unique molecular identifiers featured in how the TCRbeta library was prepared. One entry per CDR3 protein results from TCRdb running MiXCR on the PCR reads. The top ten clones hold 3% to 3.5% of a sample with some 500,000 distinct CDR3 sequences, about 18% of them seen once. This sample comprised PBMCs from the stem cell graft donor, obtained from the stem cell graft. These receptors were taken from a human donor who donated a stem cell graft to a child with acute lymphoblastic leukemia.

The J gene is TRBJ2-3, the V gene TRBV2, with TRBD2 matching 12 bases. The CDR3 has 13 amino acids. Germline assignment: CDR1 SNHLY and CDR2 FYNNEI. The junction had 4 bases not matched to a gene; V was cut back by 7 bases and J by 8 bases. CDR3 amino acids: CASKLLAGGTQYF. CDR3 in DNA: TGTGCCAGCAAGTTACTAGCGGGGGGTACGCAGTATTTT.

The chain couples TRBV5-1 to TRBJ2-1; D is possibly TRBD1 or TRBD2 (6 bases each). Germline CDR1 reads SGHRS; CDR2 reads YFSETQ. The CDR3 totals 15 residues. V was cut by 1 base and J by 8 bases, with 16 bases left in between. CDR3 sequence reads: CASSLLGRGGDEQFF. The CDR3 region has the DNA TGCGCCAGCAGCTTGTTGGGCAGGGGAGGAGATGAGCAGTTCTTC. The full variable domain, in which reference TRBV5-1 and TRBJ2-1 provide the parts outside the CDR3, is KAGVTQTPRYLIKTRGQQVTLSCSPISGHRSVSWYQQTPGQGLQFLFEYFSETQRNKGNFPGRFSGRQFSNSRSEMNVSTLELGDSALYLCASSLLGRGGDEQFFGPGTRLTVL.

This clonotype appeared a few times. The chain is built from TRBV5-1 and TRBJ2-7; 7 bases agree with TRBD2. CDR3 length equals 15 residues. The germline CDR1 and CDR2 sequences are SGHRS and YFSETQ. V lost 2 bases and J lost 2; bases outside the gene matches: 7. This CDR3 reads CASSFLAVGTYEQYF. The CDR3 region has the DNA TGCGCCAGCAGCTTTCTAGCGGTCGGCACCTACGAGCAGTACTTC.

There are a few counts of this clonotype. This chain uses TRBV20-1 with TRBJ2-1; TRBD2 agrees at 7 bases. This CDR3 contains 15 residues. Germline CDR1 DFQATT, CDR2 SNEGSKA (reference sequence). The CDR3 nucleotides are TGCAGCCGCAGCCATAGCGGGCCCTCCTACAATGAGCAGTTCTTC. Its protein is CSRSHSGPSYNEQFF.

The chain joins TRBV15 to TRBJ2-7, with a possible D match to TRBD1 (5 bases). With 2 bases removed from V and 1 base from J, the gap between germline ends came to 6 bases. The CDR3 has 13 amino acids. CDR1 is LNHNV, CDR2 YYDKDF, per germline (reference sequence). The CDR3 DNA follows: TGTGCCACCAGCAGACAGGGATCCTACGAGCAGTACTTC. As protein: CATSRQGSYEQYF. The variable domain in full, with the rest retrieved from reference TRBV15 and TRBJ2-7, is DAMVIQNPRYQVTQFGKPVTLSCSQTLNHNVMYWYQQKSSQAPKLLFHYYDKDFNNEADTPDNFQSRRPNTSFCFLDIRSPGLGDTAMYLCATSRQGSYEQYFGPGTRLTVT.

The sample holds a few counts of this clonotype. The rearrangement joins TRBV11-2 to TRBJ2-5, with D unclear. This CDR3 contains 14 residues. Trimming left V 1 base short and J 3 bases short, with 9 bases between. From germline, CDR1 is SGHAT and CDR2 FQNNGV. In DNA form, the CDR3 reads TGTGCCAGCAGCTTAGTTGGTCAGGAAGAGACCCAGTACTTC. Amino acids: CASSLVGQEETQYF. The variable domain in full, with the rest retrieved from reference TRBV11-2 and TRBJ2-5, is EAGVAQSPRYKIIEKRQSVAFWCNPISGHATLYWYQQILGQGPKLLIQFQNNGVVDDSQLPKDRFSAERLKGVDSTLKIQPAKLEDSAVYLCASSLVGQEETQYFGPGTRLLVL.

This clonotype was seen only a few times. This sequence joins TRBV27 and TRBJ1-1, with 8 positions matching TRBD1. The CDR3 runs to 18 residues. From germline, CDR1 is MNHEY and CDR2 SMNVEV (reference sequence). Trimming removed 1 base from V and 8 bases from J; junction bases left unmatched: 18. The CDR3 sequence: CASSLWGQGAPNLEEAFF. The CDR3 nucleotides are TGTGCCAGCAGTTTATGGGGGCAGGGGGCACCTAACCTAGAGGAAGCTTTCTTT.

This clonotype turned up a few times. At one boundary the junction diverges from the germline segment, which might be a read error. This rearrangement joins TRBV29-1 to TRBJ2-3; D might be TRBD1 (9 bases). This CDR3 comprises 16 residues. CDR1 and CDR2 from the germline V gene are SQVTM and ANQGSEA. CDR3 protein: CSVEGGQGLGTDTQYF. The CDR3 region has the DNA TGCAGCGTCGAAGGGGGACAGGGACTAGGCACAGATACGCAGTATTTT.

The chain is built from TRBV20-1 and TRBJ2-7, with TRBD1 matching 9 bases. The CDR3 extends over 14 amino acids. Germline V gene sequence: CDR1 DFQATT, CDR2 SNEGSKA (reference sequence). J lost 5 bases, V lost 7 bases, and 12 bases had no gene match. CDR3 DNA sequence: TGCAGTGTGCTACAGGGGGCCGGGGGTAACGAGCAGTACTTC. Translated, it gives CSVLQGAGGNEQYF.

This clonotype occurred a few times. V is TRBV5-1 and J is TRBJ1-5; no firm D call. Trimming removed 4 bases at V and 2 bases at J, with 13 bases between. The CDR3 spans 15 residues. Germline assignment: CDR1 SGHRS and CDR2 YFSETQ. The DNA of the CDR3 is TGCGCCAGCAGCCCCGGAGGAGGGCGCAATCAGCCCCAGCATTTT. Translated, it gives CASSPGGGRNQPQHF.